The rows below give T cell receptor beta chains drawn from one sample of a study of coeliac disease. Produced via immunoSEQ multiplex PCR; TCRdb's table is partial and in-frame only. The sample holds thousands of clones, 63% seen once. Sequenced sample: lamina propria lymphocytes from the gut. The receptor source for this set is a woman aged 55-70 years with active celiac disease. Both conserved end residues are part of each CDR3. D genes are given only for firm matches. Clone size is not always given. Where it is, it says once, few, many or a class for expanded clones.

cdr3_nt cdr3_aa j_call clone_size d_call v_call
TGTGCCAGCAGCGTAGGAGGGGGCGTCAGCACAGATACGCAGTATTTT CASSVGGGVSTDTQYF TRBJ2-3 . TRBD1 TRBV9
TGTGCCTGGAGCCCAGGGATGTATGGCTACACCTTC CAWSPGMYGYTF TRBJ1-2 . . TRBV30
TGTGCCAGCAGCTTAGGAGTGAACGTCAATGAGCAGTTCTTC CASSLGVNVNEQFF TRBJ2-1 . . TRBV7-2
TGCGCCAGCAGCCAAGAAGAGGCGCTGACCACCGGCCAGTATTTT CASSQEEALTTGQYF TRBJ2-3 . . TRBV4-1
TGTGCCAGCGGCAAGAGCACAGATACGCAGTATTTT CASGKSTDTQYF TRBJ2-3 . . TRBV5-4
TGTGCCAGCAGCTCTCCGACAGGGTCCTACGAGCAGTACTTC CASSSPTGSYEQYF TRBJ2-7 . TRBD1 TRBV7-8
TGTGCCAGCAGCTTAACAACAGGGTTGGAGACCCAGTACTTC CASSLTTGLETQYF TRBJ2-5 . . TRBV11-2
TGTGCCACCAGCAGAGATGGCAACTATGGCTACACCTTC CATSRDGNYGYTF TRBJ1-2 . . TRBV15
TGTGCCAGCAGCTATGGAGGGATCTATAATTCACCCCTCCACTTT CASSYGGIYNSPLHF TRBJ1-6 . . TRBV5-6
TGTGCCAGCAGCGCCGGGAGCCGCAATCAGCCCCAGCATTTT CASSAGSRNQPQHF TRBJ1-5 . . TRBV9
TGTGCCAGTAGTATAGATCGGGAGGGCTACACCTTC CASSIDREGYTF TRBJ1-2 . . TRBV19
TGTGCCAGCAGCTTATGGGAGGATGGGGAGCTGTTTTTT CASSLWEDGELFF TRBJ2-2 few . TRBV7-8
TGTGCTAGCAGCCTCGGGACAGGGACTGGCTACGAGCAGTACTTC CASSLGTGTGYEQYF TRBJ2-7 . TRBD1 TRBV7-7
TGTGCCAGTAGTATAGTTGAGGGAGATCGCCTGTGGGTTGAGCAGTTCTTC CASSIVEGDRLWVEQFF TRBJ2-1 . . TRBV19
TGTGCCAGCTGCCACTATACTGGGACTAGCGGTATAGTTCAAGAGACCCAGTACTTC CASCHYTGTSGIVQETQYF TRBJ2-5 . TRBD2 TRBV7-8
TGTGCCTGGAGTGTAGGGGCGGAGAACACTGAAGCTTTCTTT CAWSVGAENTEAFF TRBJ1-1 medium-sized . TRBV30
TGTGCCAGCAGCCAAGAACAGGGAAGAGAGACCCAGTACTTC CASSQEQGRETQYF TRBJ2-5 few . TRBV4-2
TGCGCCAGCAGCCAAGCCCCTCATGCCCCCGGACAGTACCCCTACGAGCAGTACTTC CASSQAPHAPGQYPYEQYF TRBJ2-7 . . TRBV4-3
TGCGCCAGCAGCCGAAACCACAGGGCTGGCTACACCTTC CASSRNHRAGYTF TRBJ1-2 . . TRBV4-3
TGTGCCAGCACGAAACAAAGGACAGGTTCCCACGAGCAGTACTTC CASTKQRTGSHEQYF TRBJ2-7 . TRBD1 TRBV2
TGTGCCAGCAGCTTGAGTGCGGGAGGGCCAGTCTATACGCAGTATTTT CASSLSAGGPVYTQYF TRBJ2-3 . TRBD2 TRBV5-4
TGCAGCGTATACAGGGGCACAGAGACCCAGTACTTC CSVYRGTETQYF TRBJ2-5 once TRBD1 TRBV29-1
TGCGCCAGCAGCCGCGGAAACACCGGGGAGCTGTTTTTT CASSRGNTGELFF TRBJ2-2 medium-sized . TRBV4-3
TGTGCCAGCAGCCTCATAGCGGGAGGGACATCCTCTGGGGCCAACGTCCTGACTTTC CASSLIAGGTSSGANVLTF TRBJ2-6 . TRBD2 TRBV27
TGTGCCAGCAGCACAGGCGTAAGCTCCTACGAGCAGTACTTC CASSTGVSSYEQYF TRBJ2-7 . . TRBV9
TGCGCCAGCAGCCGAGGGACTAGCGCATCTACTAGCACAGATACGCAGTATTTT CASSRGTSASTSTDTQYF TRBJ2-3 . TRBD2 TRBV4-3
TGTGCCAGCAGTCCCCTCGGACAGGCAAGCTCCTACGAGCAGTACTTC CASSPLGQASSYEQYF TRBJ2-7 few TRBD1 TRBV27
TGTGCCAGCATCCGGGGAGGGTTCTTTGGCTACACCTTC CASIRGGFFGYTF TRBJ1-2 . . TRBV5-6